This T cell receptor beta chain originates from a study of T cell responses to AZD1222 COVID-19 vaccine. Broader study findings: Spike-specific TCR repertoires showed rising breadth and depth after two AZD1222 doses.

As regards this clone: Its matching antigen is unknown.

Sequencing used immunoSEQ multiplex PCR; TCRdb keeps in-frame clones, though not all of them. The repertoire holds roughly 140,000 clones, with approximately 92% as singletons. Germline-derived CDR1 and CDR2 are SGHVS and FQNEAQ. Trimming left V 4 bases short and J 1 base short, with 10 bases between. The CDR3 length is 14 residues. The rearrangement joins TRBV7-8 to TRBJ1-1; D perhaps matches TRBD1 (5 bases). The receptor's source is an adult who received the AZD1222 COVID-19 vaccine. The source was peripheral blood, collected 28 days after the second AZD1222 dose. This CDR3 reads CASSSQGWNTEAFF. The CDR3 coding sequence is TGTGCCAGCAGCTCGCAGGGCTGGAACACTGAAGCTTTCTTT. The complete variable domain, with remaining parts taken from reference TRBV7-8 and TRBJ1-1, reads GAGVSQSPRYKVAKRGQDVALRCDPISGHVSLFWYQQALGQGPEFLTYFQNEAQLDKSGLPSDRFFAERPEGSVSTLKIQRTQQEDSAVYLCASSSQGWNTEAFFGQGTRLTVV.